These T cell receptor beta chains were read from a single sample in a study of cytomegalovirus exposure and HLA in healthy donors. Profiled with immunoSEQ multiplex PCR; TCRdb holds only in-frame clones, not every one. Of 75,000 to 100,000 clones in the sample, around 96% were seen once. The sequenced material came from PBMCs. The receptors originated from a man aged 18 to 30 in good health and CMV-seronegative. Both conserved end residues are part of each CDR3. A D gene is named only where the DNA matches it firmly. Clone size appears in some rows only: once, few, many, or a class for an expanded clone.

>.|15|TRBV28|TRBD1|TRBJ1-2
TGTGCCAGCAGTTTATCGGGACAGGGTGACTATGGCTACACCTTC
CASSLSGQGDYGYTF
>.|15|TRBV5-1|.|TRBJ2-5
TGCGCCAGCACCACCGGAGGGAGCGGGCAAGAGACCCAGTACTTC
CASTTGGSGQETQYF
>.|13|TRBV6-5|.|TRBJ2-7
TGTGCCAGCAGCCCCAGAAGGGGCTACGAGCAGTACTTC
CASSPRRGYEQYF
>.|18|TRBV16|TRBD1|TRBJ1-1
TGTGCCAGCAGCCAACAGGACAGAGTTGTAAACAGGGGGACTGAAGCTTTCTTT
CASSQQDRVVNRGTEAFF
>.|17|TRBV29-1|TRBD2|TRBJ2-3
TGCAGCGTTGAAATAGGACTAGCGGGAGGGGGAGCAGATACGCAGTATTTT
CSVEIGLAGGGADTQYF
>.|16|TRBV21-1|.|TRBJ2-3
TGTGCCAGCAGCAAAGCGGACAGGGCGAGCACAGATACGCAGTATTTT
CASSKADRASTDTQYF
>.|15|TRBV2|TRBD2|TRBJ2-7
TGTGCCAGCAGTGAAACGAGGGCGGGGGACTACGAGCAGTACTTC
CASSETRAGDYEQYF
>.|16|TRBV6-5|.|TRBJ2-1
TGTGCCAGCAGTTCACAGGACCGAGCCTCCTACAATGAGCAGTTCTTC
CASSSQDRASYNEQFF
>.|17|TRBV14|.|TRBJ2-3
TGTGCCAGCAGCCAAGATTACAGCGGTCTAGTCCCGGGTACGCAGTATTTT
CASSQDYSGLVPGTQYF
>.|15|TRBV4-1|.|TRBJ2-1
TGCGCCAGCAGCCGGGTGAGGGATTCCTACAATGAGCAGTTCTTC
CASSRVRDSYNEQFF
>once|15|TRBV5-5|.|TRBJ1-1
TGTGCCAGCAGCTTGGCCGGAGGGGCAGGGTCTGAAGCTTTCTTT
CASSLAGGAGSEAFF
>.|14|TRBV13|TRBD1|TRBJ1-2
TGTGCCAGCAGCTCTTACAGGGGGCTTAATGGCTACACCTTC
CASSSYRGLNGYTF
>.|14|TRBV9|.|TRBJ1-5
TGTGCCAGCAGCACCTATGGCGGGGGTCAGCCCCAGCATTTT
CASSTYGGGQPQHF
>.|14|TRBV30|.|TRBJ1-1
TGTGCCTGGACCCCTCCCTACAGGAACACTGAAGCTTTCTTT
CAWTPPYRNTEAFF
>.|16|TRBV6-6|TRBD2|TRBJ2-1
TGTGCCAGCAGTCCCGTGGTTAGCGGGTTGTACAATGAGCAGTTCTTC
CASSPVVSGLYNEQFF
>.|17|TRBV10-3|TRBD1|TRBJ1-3
TGTGCCAGTTTGGACAGGGGCGGCAGGAGCTCTGGAAACACCATATATTTT
CASLDRGGRSSGNTIYF
>.|16|TRBV5-6|TRBD1|TRBJ2-3
TGTGCCAGCAGCTTGGCAGGGGGCTGGGGCACAGATACGCAGTATTTT
CASSLAGGWGTDTQYF
>.|15|TRBV5-4|.|TRBJ2-5
TGTGCCAGCAGCCAAGGGGGGGCCCTCCAAGAGACCCAGTACTTC
CASSQGGALQETQYF
>.|17|TRBV4-3|TRBD2|TRBJ2-3
TGCGCCAGCAGCCAAGATATTAGCGGGCCTAGCACAGATACGCAGTATTTT
CASSQDISGPSTDTQYF
>.|12|TRBV29-1|TRBD1|TRBJ2-5
TGCAGCGCTCCCAGGGGGCCAGAGACCCAGTACTTC
CSAPRGPETQYF
>.|15|TRBV18|.|TRBJ2-5
TGTGCCAGCTCACCACTTCGGACAATGGGAGAGACCCAGTACTTC
CASSPLRTMGETQYF
>.|15|TRBV27|TRBD2|TRBJ2-1
TGTGCCAGCAGTTTATATAGCGGGATCTACAATGAGCAGTTCTTC
CASSLYSGIYNEQFF
>.|14|TRBV7-6|TRBD1|TRBJ1-5
TGTGCCAGCAGCGATAACAGGGGGGGGCAGCCCCAGCATTTT
CASSDNRGGQPQHF
>once|15|TRBV28|TRBD2|TRBJ2-1
TGTGCCAGCAGTTTGACTAGCGGGAGCCACAATGAGCAGTTCTTC
CASSLTSGSHNEQFF
>.|13|TRBV30|.|TRBJ1-5
TGTGCCTGGTCTATAGGAGAGGGACAGCCCCAGCATTTT
CAWSIGEGQPQHF
>once|16|TRBV4-2|TRBD2|TRBJ2-3
TGTGCCAGCAGCCAAGATCCAGCGGGAGACACAGATACGCAGTATTTT
CASSQDPAGDTDTQYF
>.|13|TRBV10-1|.|TRBJ1-1
TGCGCCAGCAGTTTAGGGGGGGACACTGAAGCTTTCTTT
CASSLGGDTEAFF
>.|18|TRBV5-1|TRBD2|TRBJ2-3
TGCGCCAGCAGCCAGGAACTAGCGGGAGGCATAAGCACAGATACGCAGTATTTT
CASSQELAGGISTDTQYF
>.|13|TRBV6-5|TRBD1|TRBJ1-2
TGTGCCAGCAAGTCGGACAGGACTTATGGCTACACCTTC
CASKSDRTYGYTF
>.|14|TRBV18|.|TRBJ1-5
TGTGCCAGCTCACTAGGGCGGGAACGGCAGCCCCAGCATTTT
CASSLGRERQPQHF
>.|14|TRBV6-5|.|TRBJ1-5
TGTGCCAGCAGTAGAGACATTTTAAATCAGCCCCAGCATTTT
CASSRDILNQPQHF